Listed below are T cell receptor beta chains from one sample, sequenced in a study of blood T cell repertoires in COVID-19. Sequencing was performed with immunoSEQ multiplex PCR; in TCRdb, only in-frame clones are kept and a portion is missing. Of approximately 250,000 clones listed, 85% to 90% are singletons. Sequencing was done on a sample of PBMCs or T cells enriched from blood (not recorded which). The receptor source for this set is a woman in her 30s with acute COVID-19. Both conserved end residues are part of each CDR3. D genes are given only for firm matches. Size tells how often a clone was seen (once, few, many) or the class of an expanded clone, and some rows leave it out.

clone size	D gene	V gene	J gene	CDR3 protein	CDR3 DNA
.	TRBD2	TRBV29-1	TRBJ2-1	CSVERLAGDNEQFF	TGCAGCGTTGAAAGGCTAGCGGGGGACAATGAGCAGTTCTTC
.	.	TRBV4-3	TRBJ2-7	CASSQEQGGSSYEQYF	TGCGCCAGCAGCCAAGAACAGGGCGGTAGCTCCTACGAGCAGTACTTC
.	TRBD2	TRBV5-1	TRBJ2-3	CASSFIMTGTSAGFTDTQYF	TGCGCCAGCAGCTTCATTATGACTGGGACTAGCGCTGGATTCACAGATACGCAGTATTTT
once	.	TRBV29-1	TRBJ2-1	CSVDGQGSYNEQFF	TGCAGCGTTGATGGGCAGGGCTCCTACAATGAGCAGTTCTTC
.	.	TRBV20-1	TRBJ2-3	CSAPTIDTQYF	TGCAGTGCTCCTACTATAGATACGCAGTATTTT
.	.	TRBV27	TRBJ1-5	CASSGGMGNQPQHF	TGTGCCAGCAGCGGAGGGATGGGCAATCAGCCCCAGCATTTT
.	.	TRBV7-9	TRBJ1-2	CASSSNRRQRREDYGYTF	TGTGCCAGCAGCTCGAATAGAAGACAACGCCGGGAGGACTATGGCTACACCTTC
.	TRBD2	TRBV19	TRBJ2-1	CASAGVLGNEQFF	TGTGCCAGTGCGGGAGTTCTGGGAAATGAGCAGTTCTTC
.	.	TRBV7-2	TRBJ2-3	CASSLTTERAQYF	TGTGCCAGCAGCTTAACTACAGAGAGGGCACAGTATTTT
.	.	TRBV2	TRBJ2-2	CASSGTSNTGELFF	TGTGCCAGCAGTGGGACATCGAACACCGGGGAGCTGTTTTTT
.	TRBD1	TRBV18	TRBJ2-1	CASSPLGTVGNEQFF	TGTGCCAGCTCACCCTTGGGGACAGTTGGAAATGAGCAGTTCTTC
once	.	TRBV29-1	TRBJ2-1	CSPVSSYNEQFF	TGCAGCCCCGTCAGCTCCTACAATGAGCAGTTCTTC
.	TRBD2	TRBV10-3	TRBJ2-3	CAISELASSTDTQYF	TGTGCCATCAGTGAACTAGCGAGTAGCACAGATACGCAGTATTTT
.	.	TRBV24-1	TRBJ2-2	CATRDFGGELFF	TGTGCCACACGAGACTTCGGCGGGGAGCTGTTTTTT
once	TRBD1	TRBV19	TRBJ2-7	CASSLRTGGKDEQYF	TGTGCCAGTAGTCTCCGGACAGGGGGCAAGGACGAGCAGTACTTC
.	TRBD2	TRBV10-2	TRBJ2-7	CASRLSGTSYEQYF	TGCGCCAGCAGGCTTAGCGGGACCTCCTACGAGCAGTACTTC
few	TRBD1	TRBV25-1	TRBJ2-7	CASSEGQGGYEQYF	TGTGCCAGCAGTGAAGGACAGGGAGGATACGAGCAGTACTTC
.	TRBD1	TRBV18	TRBJ1-2	CASSPPGTGGAYGYTF	TGTGCCAGCTCACCCCCCGGGACAGGGGGCGCCTATGGCTACACCTTC
.	.	TRBV7-3	TRBJ1-5	CASSLSGDQPQHF	TGTGCCAGCAGCTTAAGCGGTGATCAGCCCCAGCATTTT
.	TRBD1	TRBV5-1	TRBJ2-7	CASSRTGGDEQYF	TGCGCCAGCAGCCGCACAGGGGGCGACGAGCAGTACTTC
once	TRBD1	TRBV28	TRBJ2-3	CASSEPTGAGTDTQYF	TGTGCCAGCAGCGAACCAACAGGGGCGGGCACAGATACGCAGTATTTT
.	.	TRBV30	TRBJ1-5	CAWATGDFQPQHF	TGTGCCTGGGCGACAGGTGACTTTCAGCCCCAGCATTTT
once	TRBD2	TRBV13	TRBJ2-3	CASSLQAGVDTQYF	TGTGCCAGCAGCTTACAGGCGGGAGTAGATACGCAGTATTTT
.	.	TRBV19	TRBJ1-5	CASSQDRLGRNQPQHF	TGTGCCAGTAGCCAAGACAGACTGGGTCGCAATCAGCCCCAGCATTTT
.	TRBD2	TRBV11-3	TRBJ2-1	CASSLSLGGDNEQFF	TGTGCCAGCAGCTTATCATTGGGAGGGGACAATGAGCAGTTCTTC
.	.	TRBV28	TRBJ2-1	CASSFRGSPYNEQFF	TGTGCCAGCAGTTTTAGGGGGTCCCCCTACAATGAGCAGTTCTTC
.	.	TRBV5-8	TRBJ1-6	CASSPLADSNNSPLHF	TGTGCCAGCAGCCCCTTGGCGGACTCAAACAATTCACCCCTCCACTTT
once	TRBD1	TRBV10-1	TRBJ1-1	CASRAQEGAKAFF	TGCGCCAGCAGGGCCCAGGAGGGGGCCAAAGCTTTCTTT
.	.	TRBV11-2	TRBJ2-3	CASSLDLLVSADTQYF	TGTGCCAGCAGCTTAGATCTCCTAGTTTCTGCTGATACGCAGTATTTT
.	.	TRBV2	TRBJ2-7	CASSEQEYYEQYF	TGTGCCAGCAGTGAACAGGAATACTACGAGCAGTACTTC
.	.	TRBV4-3	TRBJ1-2	CASKADTMDGYTF	TGCGCCAGCAAGGCGGACACTATGGATGGCTACACCTTC
.	.	TRBV30	TRBJ2-3	CAWSVGGDTQYF	TGTGCCTGGAGTGTAGGGGGTGATACGCAGTATTTT
.	TRBD1	TRBV7-2	TRBJ1-4	CASSTRTGGHEKLFF	TGTGCCAGCAGCACCCGGACAGGGGGCCATGAAAAACTGTTTTTT
.	.	TRBV30	TRBJ1-2	CAWSRAYTGTLYGYTF	TGTGCCTGGAGTCGGGCATACACAGGGACCCTCTATGGCTACACCTTC
.	.	TRBV24-1	TRBJ2-7	CATSDGGKYEQYF	TGTGCCACCAGTGACGGAGGGAAGTACGAGCAGTACTTC
.	.	TRBV14	TRBJ2-3	CASSPRGISTDTQYF	TGTGCCAGCAGCCCCCGAGGTATTTCTACAGATACGCAGTATTTT
.	TRBD2	TRBV5-1	TRBJ2-3	CASSMEGLATDTQYF	TGCGCCAGCAGCATGGAGGGACTAGCAACCGATACGCAGTATTTT
once	.	TRBV19	TRBJ1-4	CASQRGLTNEKLFF	TGTGCCAGTCAACGGGGGTTGACTAATGAAAAACTGTTTTTT
.	TRBD1	TRBV5-4	TRBJ2-7	CASNPGTAAGEQYF	TGTGCCAGCAACCCTGGGACAGCCGCTGGGGAGCAGTACTTC
once	TRBD2	TRBV3-1/TRBV3-2	TRBJ2-3	CASSQRLAGLTDTQYF	TGTGCCAGCAGCCAGAGACTAGCGGGACTCACAGATACGCAGTATTTT
few	TRBD1	TRBV10-1	TRBJ1-1	CASSESPGQGKTEAFF	TGCGCCAGCAGTGAGTCTCCCGGACAGGGAAAGACTGAAGCTTTCTTT
.	.	TRBV5-4	TRBJ2-7	CASSASDEQYF	TGTGCCAGCAGCGCTAGCGACGAGCAGTACTTC
.	.	TRBV18	TRBJ2-1	CASSPGRGEYNEQFF	TGTGCCAGCTCACCAGGCAGGGGGGAGTACAATGAGCAGTTCTTC
.	TRBD1	TRBV11-2	TRBJ1-6	CASSLGQGGNSPLHF	TGTGCCAGCAGCCTCGGACAGGGGGGAAATTCACCCCTCCACTTT
once	.	TRBV28	TRBJ2-3	CASSLPLVGASMGTDTQYF	TGTGCCAGCAGTTTACCTCTGGTTGGAGCTAGCATGGGCACAGATACGCAGTATTTT
.	.	TRBV7-2	TRBJ1-5	CASSQVAGSNQPQHF	TGTGCCAGCAGCCAAGTGGCAGGGAGCAATCAGCCCCAGCATTTT
.	TRBD1	TRBV5-1	TRBJ2-7	CASSPGTGKYEQYF	TGCGCCAGCAGCCCCGGGACAGGAAAATACGAGCAGTACTTC
few	TRBD2	TRBV2	TRBJ2-7	CASSEPRTSGNYEQYF	TGTGCCAGCAGTGAACCCAGGACTAGCGGAAACTACGAGCAGTACTTC
.	.	TRBV12-3/TRBV12-4	TRBJ2-7	CASSLKGDEQYF	TGTGCCAGCAGTTTAAAAGGGGACGAGCAGTACTTC
once	TRBD1	TRBV19	TRBJ2-1	CASRSYRGLEEQFF	TGTGCCAGTAGAAGCTACAGGGGGCTGGAGGAGCAGTTCTTC